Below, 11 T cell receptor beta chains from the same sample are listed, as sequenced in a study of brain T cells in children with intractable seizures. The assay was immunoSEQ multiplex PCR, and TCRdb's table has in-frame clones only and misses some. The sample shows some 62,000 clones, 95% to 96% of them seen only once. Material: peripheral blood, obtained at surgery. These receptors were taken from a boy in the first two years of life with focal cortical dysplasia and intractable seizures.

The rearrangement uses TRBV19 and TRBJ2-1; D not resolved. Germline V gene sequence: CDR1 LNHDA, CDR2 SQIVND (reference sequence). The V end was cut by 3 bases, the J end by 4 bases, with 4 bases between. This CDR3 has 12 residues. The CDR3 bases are TGTGCCAGTAGTATGTTTTACAATGAGCAGTTCTTC. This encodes CASSMFYNEQFF.

Here the CDR3 reads CASSQDLAGGSDTQYF. CDR3 nucleotide sequence: TGTGCCAGCAGCCAAGATTTAGCGGGGGGATCAGATACGCAGTATTTT. The V gene is TRBV3-1 (or the pseudogene TRBV3-2), the J gene TRBJ2-3, with TRBD2 matching over 10 bases. CDR3 length equals 16 residues. Germline assignment: CDR1 LGHDT and CDR2 YNNKEL (reference sequence). After removal of 0 bases from V and 4 bases from J, the junction contained 4 bases not matched to a gene.

CDR3 coding DNA: TGTGCCAGCAGCGTGGGACAGACCACAGATACGCAGTATTTT. It encodes CASSVGQTTDTQYF. The chain joins TRBV5-4 to TRBJ2-3; 7 bases fit TRBD1. Looked up from germline, CDR1 is SGHNT and CDR2 is YYREEE (reference sequence). V shed 4 bases, J shed 2 bases, and the junction held 4 bases outside the gene matches. The CDR3 loop spans 14 amino acids.

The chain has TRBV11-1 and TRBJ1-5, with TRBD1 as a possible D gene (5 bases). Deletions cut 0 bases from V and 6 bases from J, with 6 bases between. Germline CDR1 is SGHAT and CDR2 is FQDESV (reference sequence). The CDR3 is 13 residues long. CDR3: CASSLAQGQPQHF. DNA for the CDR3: TGTGCCAGCAGCTTAGCGCAGGGTCAGCCCCAGCATTTT. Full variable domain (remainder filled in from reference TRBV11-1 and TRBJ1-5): EAEVAQSPRYKITEKSQAVAFWCDPISGHATLYWYRQILGQGPELLVQFQDESVVDDSQLPKDRFSAERLKGVDSTLKIQPAELGDSAMYLCASSLAQGQPQHFGDGTRLSIL.

This chain's CDR3 is CASSPGGYGYTF. The CDR3 DNA reads as TGTGCCAGCAGTCCGGGGGGCTATGGCTACACCTTC. The V gene is TRBV4-2, the J gene TRBJ1-2, with D maybe TRBD1 (5 bases). The germline V and J ends were trimmed by 6 bases and 4 bases, with 9 bases remaining between them. Germline CDR1 LGHNA, CDR2 YNFKEQ. There are 12 residues in the CDR3.

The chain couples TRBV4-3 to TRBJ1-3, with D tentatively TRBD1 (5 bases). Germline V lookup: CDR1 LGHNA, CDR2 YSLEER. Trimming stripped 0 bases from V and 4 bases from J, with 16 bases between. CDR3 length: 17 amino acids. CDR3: CASSQDRVGASGNTIYF. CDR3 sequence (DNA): TGCGCCAGCAGCCAAGATCGGGTAGGGGCTTCCGGAAACACCATATATTTT.

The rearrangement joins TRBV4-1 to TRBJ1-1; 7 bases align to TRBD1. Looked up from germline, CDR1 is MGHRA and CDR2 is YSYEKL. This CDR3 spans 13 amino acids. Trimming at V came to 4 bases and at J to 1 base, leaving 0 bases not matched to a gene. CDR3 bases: TGCGCCAGCAGCCGGACAGGGAACACTGAAGCTTTCTTT. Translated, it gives CASSRTGNTEAFF.

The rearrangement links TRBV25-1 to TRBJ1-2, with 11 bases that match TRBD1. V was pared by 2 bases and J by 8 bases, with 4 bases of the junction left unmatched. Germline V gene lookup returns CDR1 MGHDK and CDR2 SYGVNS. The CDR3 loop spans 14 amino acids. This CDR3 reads CASSETRDRGGYTF. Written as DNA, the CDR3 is TGTGCCAGCAGTGAAACCCGGGACAGGGGGGGCTACACCTTC.

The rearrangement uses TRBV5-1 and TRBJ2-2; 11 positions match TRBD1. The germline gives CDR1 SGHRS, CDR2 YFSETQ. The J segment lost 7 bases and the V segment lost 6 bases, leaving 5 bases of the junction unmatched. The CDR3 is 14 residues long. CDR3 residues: CASTWTGGSGELFF. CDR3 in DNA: TGCGCCAGCACTTGGACAGGGGGCAGCGGGGAGCTGTTTTTT.

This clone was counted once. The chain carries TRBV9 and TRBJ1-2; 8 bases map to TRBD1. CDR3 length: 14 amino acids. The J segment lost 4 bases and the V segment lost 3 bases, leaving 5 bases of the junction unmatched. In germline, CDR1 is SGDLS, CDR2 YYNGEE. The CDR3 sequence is CASSDTGGGYGYTF. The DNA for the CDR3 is TGTGCCAGCAGCGACACAGGGGGTGGCTATGGCTACACCTTC.

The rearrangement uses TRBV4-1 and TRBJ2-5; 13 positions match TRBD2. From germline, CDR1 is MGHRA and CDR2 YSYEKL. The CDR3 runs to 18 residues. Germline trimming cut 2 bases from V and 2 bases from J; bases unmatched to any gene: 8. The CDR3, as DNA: TGCGCCAGCAGCCAAAGAGATACTAGCGGGAGGGGGCAAGAGACCCAGTACTTC. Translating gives CASSQRDTSGRGQETQYF.